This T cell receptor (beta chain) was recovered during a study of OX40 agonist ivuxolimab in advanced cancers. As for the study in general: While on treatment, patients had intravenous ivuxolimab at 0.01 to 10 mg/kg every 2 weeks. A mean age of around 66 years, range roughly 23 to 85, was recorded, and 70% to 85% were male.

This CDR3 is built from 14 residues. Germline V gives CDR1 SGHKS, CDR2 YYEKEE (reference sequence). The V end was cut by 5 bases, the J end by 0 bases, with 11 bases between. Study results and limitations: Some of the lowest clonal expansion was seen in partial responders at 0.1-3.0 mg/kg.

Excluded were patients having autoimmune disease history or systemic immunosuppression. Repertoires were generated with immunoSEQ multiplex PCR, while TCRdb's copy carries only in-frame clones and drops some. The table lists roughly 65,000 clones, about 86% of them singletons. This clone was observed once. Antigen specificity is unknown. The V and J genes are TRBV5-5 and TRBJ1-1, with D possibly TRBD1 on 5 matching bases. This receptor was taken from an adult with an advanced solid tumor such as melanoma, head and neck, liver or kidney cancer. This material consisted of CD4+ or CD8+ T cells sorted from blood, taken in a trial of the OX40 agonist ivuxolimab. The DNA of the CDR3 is TGTGCCAGCAGAACGACAGCTATGAACACTGAAGCTTTCTTT. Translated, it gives CASRTTAMNTEAFF.